This record covers a single T cell receptor (beta chain). The J segment lost 2 bases and the V segment lost 8 bases, leaving 11 bases of the junction unmatched. In germline, CDR1 is SGHTA, CDR2 FQGNSA. This CDR3 comprises 15 residues. Per the authors' pipeline: For nucleated cells, counts were estimated from reference gene primer amplification. TCRdb keeps only in-frame clones here, not all; method: immunoSEQ multiplex PCR. V and J calls and clone size are those listed in that table; D and trimming were worked out from the DNA. The profile shows roughly 190,000 clones, 83% of them singletons. The data derive from a study of blood T cell repertoires in COVID-19. In the study overall: Sources were T cells, B-cell-depleted T cells, or PBMCs; the material itself was cDNA or gDNA.

Sequencing was carried out using peripheral blood. This chain joins TRBV7-2 and TRBJ2-7; 8 bases align to TRBD2. The receptor comes from a woman aged 35 to 49 with acute or convalescent COVID-19. CDR3 amino acids: CASSPAGGRAYEQYF. The CDR3 region has the DNA TGTGCCAGCTCCCCGGCGGGAGGCCGGGCCTACGAGCAGTACTTC.